These 21 T cell receptor beta chains were sequenced from one sample in a study of T cell responses to AZD1222 COVID-19 vaccine. The protocol was immunoSEQ multiplex PCR, while the TCRdb copy is restricted to in-frame clones and leaves out a portion. The table shows fewer than 150,000 clones, with roughly 91% occurring only once. This specimen was peripheral blood, taken 28 days after the second AZD1222 dose. All receptors come from an adult who received the AZD1222 COVID-19 vaccine.

This rearrangement joins TRBV27 to TRBJ2-5; D call uncertain. V lost 5 bases to trimming and J lost 0 bases, with 4 bases between them. Germline V gene data show CDR1 as MNHEY and CDR2 as SMNVEV (reference sequence). This CDR3 spans 12 amino acids. CDR3 bases: TGTGCCAGCAGTCCCGACCAAGAGACCCAGTACTTC. Protein product: CASSPDQETQYF.

V and J are TRBV28 and TRBJ2-1; the match to TRBD2 covers 11 bases. The CDR3 extends over 15 amino acids. J lost 8 bases, V lost 6 bases, and 9 bases had no gene match. Germline CDR1 MDHEN, CDR2 SYDVKM. CDR3 in amino acids: CASSVELAGAYEQFF. The CDR3 coding sequence is TGTGCCAGCAGCGTGGAACTAGCGGGAGCCTATGAGCAGTTCTTC.

CDR3 sequence: CSVRSTDPYEQYF. CDR3 in DNA: TGCAGCGTTAGGTCGACTGACCCCTACGAGCAGTACTTC. The chain uses TRBV29-1 and TRBJ2-7, with D unresolved. V was clipped by 5 bases and J by 2 bases, with 13 bases between them. The CDR3 contains 13 residues. CDR1 SQVTM and CDR2 ANQGSEA come from the germline V gene.

This chain links TRBV10-3 with TRBJ2-7; TRBD2 agrees at 10 bases. The CDR3 contains 14 residues. Germline loops: CDR1 ENHRY, CDR2 SYGVKD. With V trimmed by 10 bases and J by 0 bases, 6 bases remained unmatched. In DNA, the CDR3 is TGTGCCACCCGTCCTAGCGGGAGCTCCTACGAGCAGTACTTC. Residues: CATRPSGSSYEQYF.

The V call is TRBV7-6, the J call TRBJ1-1; tentatively, D is TRBD1 (5 bases). The CDR3 has 15 residues. With 5 bases removed from V and 4 bases from J, the gap between germline ends came to 17 bases. Germline V CDR1 and CDR2: SGHVS, FNYEAQ. The chain's CDR3 is CASSLWDFRSTEAFF. The CDR3 region has the DNA TGTGCCAGCAGCCTATGGGACTTCAGGAGCACTGAAGCTTTCTTT.

The rearrangement links TRBV3-1 (or the pseudogene TRBV3-2) to TRBJ1-5; D is unclear. Per germline, CDR1 LGHDT and CDR2 YNNKEL (reference sequence). CDR3 length equals 15 residues. Trimming removed 1 base at V and 3 bases at J, with 10 bases between. The CDR3 DNA is TGTGCCAGCAGCCAAGGGGAGACGGACAATCAGCCCCAGCATTTT. It encodes CASSQGETDNQPQHF.

The chain links TRBV28 to TRBJ2-5; D may match TRBD1 or TRBD2 (6 bases each). With 6 bases removed from V and 4 bases from J, the gap between germline ends came to 9 bases. The CDR3 spans 12 residues. Germline CDR1 is MDHEN and CDR2 is SYDVKM. This chain's CDR3 is CASSGGGETQYF. CDR3 coding DNA: TGTGCCAGCAGCGGGGGCGGAGAGACCCAGTACTTC.

Only one count was recorded for this clone. The chain is built from TRBV27 and TRBJ1-5; no firm D call. The V and J ends lost 4 bases and 3 bases respectively, with 13 bases between them. CDR1 MNHEY and CDR2 SMNVEV come from the germline V gene (reference sequence). This CDR3 is 15 amino acids long. CDR3 in DNA: TGTGCCAGCAGTTACAGCCGAGGTCTCAATCAGCCCCAGCATTTT. This translates into CASSYSRGLNQPQHF.

The chain employs TRBV5-1 and TRBJ1-2; tentative D call: TRBD1 (6 bases). CDR1 SGHRS and CDR2 YFSETQ come from the germline V gene. This CDR3 is built from 15 residues. Trimming took 1 base from V and 4 from J, leaving 14 bases between them. CDR3 nucleotides: TGCGCCAGCAGCTTGTTTCAGGGGTCCGGCTATGGCTACACCTTC. Protein product: CASSLFQGSGYGYTF.

The chain couples TRBV5-5 to TRBJ1-1, with 8 bases lining up with TRBD1. The germline V gene encodes CDR1 SGHKS and CDR2 YYEKEE (reference sequence). Germline trimming cut 2 bases from V and 3 bases from J; bases unmatched to any gene: 9. The CDR3 runs 16 residues. CDR3 loop: CASSFFRGQADTEAFF. CDR3 nucleotides: TGTGCCAGCAGCTTTTTCAGGGGGCAGGCAGACACTGAAGCTTTCTTT.

The DNA for the CDR3 is TGTGCCAGCAGTTACCGGAATCTCAACACTGAAGCTTTCTTT. It encodes CASSYRNLNTEAFF. This chain connects TRBV6-5 to TRBJ1-1; D is uncertain. CDR1 is MNHEY, CDR2 SVGAGI, per germline. CDR3 size: 14 residues. The V and J ends lost 2 bases and 2 bases respectively, with 9 bases between them.

V and J are TRBV12-3 or TRBV12-4 and TRBJ1-3; TRBD1 is a possible D gene (5 bases). V dropped 8 bases and J dropped 7 bases, with 9 bases sitting between them. CDR3 length: 11 residues. CDR3 coding DNA: TGTGCCAGCGGGCAGGGTAACACCATATATTTT. Translation: CASGQGNTIYF.

The rearrangement links TRBV29-1 to TRBJ1-2; D is undetermined. V lost 4 bases and J 10 bases, leaving 13 bases between the germline ends. This CDR3 spans 11 amino acids. Per germline, CDR1 SQVTM and CDR2 ANQGSEA. The CDR3 region has the DNA TGCAGCGTTGGGGCAGACACGTTCTACACCTTC. This gives the protein CSVGADTFYTF. Drawing the rest from reference TRBV29-1 and TRBJ1-2, the complete variable domain is SAVISQKPSRDICQRGTSLTIQCQVDSQVTMMFWYRQQPGQSLTLIATANQGSEATYESGFVIDKFPISRPNLTFSTLTVSNMSPEDSSIYLCSVGADTFYTFGSGTRLTVV.

CDR3 region: CASSGEGLRSGNTIYF. The CDR3 DNA is TGTGCCAGCAGTGGCGAGGGTTTACGGTCTGGAAACACCATATATTTT. The chain links TRBV2 to TRBJ1-3, with D hard to call. Germline values: CDR1 SNHLY, CDR2 FYNNEI. Trimming shortened V by 4 bases and J by 1 base, and 14 bases separated the two germline ends. The CDR3 contains 16 residues.

The rearrangement uses TRBV30 and TRBJ2-5; 7 bases agree with TRBD2. Trimming at V came to 5 bases and at J to 0 bases, leaving 6 bases not matched to a gene. This CDR3 spans 14 amino acids. Looked up from germline, CDR1 is GTSNPN and CDR2 is SVGIG (reference sequence). The DNA for the CDR3 is TGTGCCTGGCAACCTAGCGGAAACCAAGAGACCCAGTACTTC. It yields the protein CAWQPSGNQETQYF.

This clone was seen a single time. The chain has TRBV28 and TRBJ1-2; D is undetermined. There are 12 residues in the CDR3. Germline CDR1 reads MDHEN; CDR2 reads SYDVKM. Trimming cost V 10 bases and J 2 bases, with 11 bases left between them. CDR3 nucleotide sequence: TGTGCCACTGCGATGCACAACTATGGCTACACCTTC. Its translation is CATAMHNYGYTF.

V is TRBV6-1 and J is TRBJ2-7; D is unresolved. The V and J ends lost 1 base and 4 bases respectively, with 5 bases between them. Germline V gives CDR1 MNHNS, CDR2 SASEGT. There are 12 residues in the CDR3. The CDR3 protein is CASSEVGYEQYF. The CDR3, as DNA: TGTGCCAGCAGTGAAGTAGGTTACGAGCAGTACTTC.

This sequence joins TRBV5-1 and TRBJ2-1; the match to TRBD1 covers 9 bases. The junction had 7 bases not matched to a gene; V was cut back by 0 bases and J by 6 bases. This CDR3 is built from 16 residues. CDR1 is SGHRS, CDR2 YFSETQ, per germline. DNA for the CDR3: TGCGCCAGCAGCTTGGCCACCGGGACAGGGATCAATGAGCAGTTCTTC. This translates into CASSLATGTGINEQFF.

This rearrangement joins TRBV23-1 to TRBJ2-1; 9 bases fit TRBD2. TRBV23-1 carries the ORF label, with uncertain function. Trimming took 3 bases from V and 8 from J; bases not matched to a gene: 14. This CDR3 comprises 17 residues. The DNA for the CDR3 is TGCGCCAGCAGTCACCAGCTTCGCGGGAGGGAGGGCGATGAGCAGTTCTTC. Amino acid sequence: CASSHQLRGREGDEQFF.

This clone was seen a few times. V is TRBV23-1 and J is TRBJ2-7; D is possibly TRBD1 or TRBD2 (6 bases each). TRBV23-1 counts as an open reading frame of uncertain function. Trimming stripped 6 bases from V and 10 bases from J, with 25 bases between. The CDR3 extends over 15 amino acids. CDR3 sequence: CASSPSRGEDGLQYF. CDR3 sequence (DNA): TGCGCCAGCAGCCCTTCGAGGGGGGAAGATGGGCTACAGTACTTC.

This clone was seen a handful of times. J is TRBJ2-5 and V is TRBV19; D not resolved. The V gene lost 7 bases and the J gene lost 5 bases, with 26 bases spanning the gap. The CDR3 runs to 17 residues. Per germline, CDR1 LNHDA and CDR2 SQIVND (reference sequence). CDR3 nucleotides: TGTGCCAGTATACCCACCACGAGTCGGTCTCTTAGGGAGACCCAGTACTTC. Translation: CASIPTTSRSLRETQYF.